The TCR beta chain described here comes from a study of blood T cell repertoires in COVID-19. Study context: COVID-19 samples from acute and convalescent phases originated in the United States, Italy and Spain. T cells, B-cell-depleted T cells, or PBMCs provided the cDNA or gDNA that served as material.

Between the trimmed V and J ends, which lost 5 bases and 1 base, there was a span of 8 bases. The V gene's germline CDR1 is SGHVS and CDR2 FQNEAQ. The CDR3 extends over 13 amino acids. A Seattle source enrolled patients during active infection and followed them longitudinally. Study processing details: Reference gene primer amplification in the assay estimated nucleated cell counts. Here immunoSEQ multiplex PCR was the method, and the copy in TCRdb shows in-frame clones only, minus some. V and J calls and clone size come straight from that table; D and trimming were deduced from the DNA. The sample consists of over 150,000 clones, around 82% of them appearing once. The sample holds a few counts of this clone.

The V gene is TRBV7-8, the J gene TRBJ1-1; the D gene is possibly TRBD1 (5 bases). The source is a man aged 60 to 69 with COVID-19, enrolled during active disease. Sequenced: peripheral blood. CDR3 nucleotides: TGTGCCAGCAGCATCAGGGCGAACACTGAAGCTTTCTTT. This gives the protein CASSIRANTEAFF.